This T cell receptor beta chain was identified during a study of vaccination effects on CD4 cells after COVID-19. On this clone itself: The antigen is not known.

Within the ViraFEST assay, antigen-specific CD4+ T cells underwent expansion with viral peptide pools prior to sequencing. Researchers isolated CD4+ T cells once less than 13 days of culture had elapsed. Subjects were given two BNT162b2 or mRNA-1273 vaccine doses. Assay: immunoSEQ multiplex PCR; the TCRdb copy retains only in-frame clones and omits some. The sample yields tens of thousands of clones, around 82% seen once. Study results and caveats: Among infection- and vaccine-induced clones, marked clonal contraction occurred late after vaccination.

The V and J ends lost 4 bases and 2 bases, in that order; junction bases with no gene match: 4. In germline, CDR1 is SGHRS, CDR2 YFSETQ. This CDR3 is 14 amino acids long. This receptor was identified in a human donor who received a COVID-19 vaccine. The chain joins TRBV5-1 to TRBJ2-5; 8 positions match TRBD2. Sequencing was performed on CD4+ T cells from PBMCs cultured with HCoV-OC43 spike peptides, taken after COVID-19 vaccination. Subset noted: HCoV-OC43 spike overlapping peptide pool stimulation. This CDR3 reads CASSILAEQETQYF. CDR3 in DNA: TGCGCCAGCAGCATACTAGCGGAGCAAGAGACCCAGTACTTC.